This entry concerns a single T cell receptor (delta chain). By share, this clone ranks as medium-sized (0.01 to 0.1%). It lacks a known antigen. One base away there is no much larger clone; base qualities are not given. The library was obtained by multiplex PCR. Sequencing relied on an Illumina MiSeq. From each sorted gammadelta T cell sample, both TCR gamma (TRG) and TCR delta (TRD) chains were sequenced. As for how the authors treated the data: Clonotype tree plots, accumulated frequency of the top 20 clonotypes, diversity index (DI) and D75 metrics were included in the repertoire analyses. Identical DNA sequences were merged into single rows after TCRdb reprocessed the public reads with CATT. TCRdb, rather than the study authors, made the V and J calls. The sample yields around 57,000 delta-chain clones; approximately 1.5% were counted once. The ten largest clones add up to about 15% of the sample.

The germline V gene encodes CDR1 TSWWSYY and CDR2 QGS. The junction shows trimming of 5 bases on V and 2 bases on J, and the gene matches do not reach 25 bases of it. The CDR3 starts with the cysteine, ends with the phenylalanine, and has 21 residues. The only DNA kept is the CDR3, 63 bases in frame from the first base. For bulk TCR repertoire analysis, Vgamma9/Vdelta2+ and Vdelta2-negative gammadelta T cell populations were flow-sorted out of peripheral blood mononuclear cells. This entry comes from a study of γδ T cells in repeated Plasmodium falciparum infection (dated by TCRdb to 2020 to 2022). With respect to the entire study: The natural-infection arm enrolled Malian children exposed to intense seasonal malaria transmission, compared against age and gender matched Australian children. Four controlled human malaria infections were administered to about five malaria-naive U.S. adults over about 600 days by bites from P. falciparum NF54-infected Anopheles stephensi mosquitoes. Samples from controlled-infection subjects were taken at baseline, just before selected infections, and 21 days after each infection. The gammadelta TCR repertoires from Mali were analysed in two ways: cross-sectionally during periods with no transmission, and longitudinally across episodes of acute febrile malaria. The study examined how repeated Plasmodium falciparum infection shapes the human gammadelta T cell repertoire, using natural infection in Mali and controlled human malaria infection. General findings and caveats noted by the study authors: Generalizability was limited because the Malian cohort came from a small rural village made up predominantly of one ethnic group. Analysis of inter-individual variability in gammadelta T cell responses was limited by the small size of the controlled-infection cohort. In Vdelta2-negative, largely Vdelta1+, gammadelta TCR repertoires, repeated controlled infections appeared to drive waves of new clonotype selection. A highly stable polyclonal repertoire over time and infection, with many inter-individual overlapping TCRgamma sequences, was shown by Vgamma9/Vdelta2+ TCR repertoires. Vdelta2-negative gammadelta TCR repertoires from Malian children appeared more clonally expanded, less diverse and less shared than those of Australian children.

The chain couples TRDV1 to TRDJ1; 8 central bases correspond to TRDD3. Sample: gamma-delta T cells from blood. The TCR originated in a pool of human donors (malaria-infected and uninfected, not separated). The sequenced DNA: TGTGCTCTTGGGAAGCTTGGATATTTAGAGAGGGGGGATATTGTGACCGATAAACTCATCTTT. It translates as CALGKLGYLERGDIVTDKLIF.